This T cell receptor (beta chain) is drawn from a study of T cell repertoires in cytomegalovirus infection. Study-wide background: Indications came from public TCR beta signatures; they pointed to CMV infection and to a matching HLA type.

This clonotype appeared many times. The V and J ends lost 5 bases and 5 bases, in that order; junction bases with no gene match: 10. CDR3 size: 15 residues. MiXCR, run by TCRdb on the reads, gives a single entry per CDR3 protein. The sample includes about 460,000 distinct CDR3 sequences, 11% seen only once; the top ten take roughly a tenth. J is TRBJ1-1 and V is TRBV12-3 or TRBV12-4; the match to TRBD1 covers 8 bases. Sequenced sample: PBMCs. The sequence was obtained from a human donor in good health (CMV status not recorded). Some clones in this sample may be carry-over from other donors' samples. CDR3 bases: TGTGCCAGCAGTCCAGGGGGCCGCCTAAGAACTGAAGCTTTCTTT. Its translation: CASSPGGRLRTEAFF.